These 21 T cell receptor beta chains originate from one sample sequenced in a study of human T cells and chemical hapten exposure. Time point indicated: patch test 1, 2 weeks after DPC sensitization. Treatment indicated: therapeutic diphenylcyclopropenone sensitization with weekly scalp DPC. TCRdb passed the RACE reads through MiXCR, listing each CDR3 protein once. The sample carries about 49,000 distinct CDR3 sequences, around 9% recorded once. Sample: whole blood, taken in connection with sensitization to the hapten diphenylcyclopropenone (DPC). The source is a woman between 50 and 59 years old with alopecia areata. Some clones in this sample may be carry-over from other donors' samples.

CDR3 sequence reads: CASSLSRVHRETQYF. CDR3 DNA sequence: TGTGCCAGCAGCTTATCGCGGGTCCACCGAGAGACCCAGTACTTC. V is TRBV11-1 and J is TRBJ2-5; D is possibly TRBD2 (5 bases). Trimming stripped 2 bases from V and 4 bases from J, with 14 bases between. Germline-derived CDR1 and CDR2 are SGHAT and FQDESV (reference sequence). The CDR3 is 15 residues long.

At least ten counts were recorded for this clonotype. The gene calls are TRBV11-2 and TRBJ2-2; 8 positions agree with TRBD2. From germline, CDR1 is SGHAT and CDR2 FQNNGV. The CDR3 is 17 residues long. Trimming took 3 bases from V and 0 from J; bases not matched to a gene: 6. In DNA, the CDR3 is TGTGCCAGCAGCTTGTTTCGCGGGAGGACGAACACCGGGGAGCTGTTTTTT. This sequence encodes CASSLFRGRTNTGELFF.

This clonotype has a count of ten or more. CDR3 loop: CSAKRTGKTRGYTF. The CDR3 DNA reads TGCAGTGCCAAACGGACAGGGAAAACCCGTGGCTACACCTTC. The gene calls are TRBV20-1 and TRBJ1-2; 8 bases line up with TRBD1. Germline assignment: CDR1 DFQATT and CDR2 SNEGSKA (reference sequence). The CDR3 runs 14 residues. After removal of 6 bases from V and 7 bases from J, the junction contained 13 bases not matched to a gene.

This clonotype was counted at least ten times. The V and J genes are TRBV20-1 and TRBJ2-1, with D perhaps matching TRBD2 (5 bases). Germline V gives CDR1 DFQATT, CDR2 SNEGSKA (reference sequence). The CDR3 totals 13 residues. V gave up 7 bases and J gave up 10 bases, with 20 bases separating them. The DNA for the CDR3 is TGCAGTGTCTCACGGCTGGGGAGAGGGGAGCAGTTCTTC. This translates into CSVSRLGRGEQFF.

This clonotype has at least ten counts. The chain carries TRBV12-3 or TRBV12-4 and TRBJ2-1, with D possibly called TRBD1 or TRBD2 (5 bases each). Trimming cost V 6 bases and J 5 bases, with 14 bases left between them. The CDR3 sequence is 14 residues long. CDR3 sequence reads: CASRLSSGHNEQFF. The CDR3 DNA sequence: TGTGCCAGCAGATTATCCTCGGGGCACAATGAGCAGTTCTTC.

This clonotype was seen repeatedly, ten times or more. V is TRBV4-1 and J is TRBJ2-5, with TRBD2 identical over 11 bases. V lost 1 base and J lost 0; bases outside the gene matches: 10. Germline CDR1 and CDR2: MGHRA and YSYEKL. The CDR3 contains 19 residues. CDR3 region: CASSQVVAGGLKNQETQYF. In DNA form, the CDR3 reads TGCGCCAGCAGCCAAGTGGTAGCGGGAGGGTTGAAAAACCAAGAGACCCAGTACTTC.

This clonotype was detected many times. The CDR3 DNA sequence: TGTGCCAGCAGCTTGGACCCAGGGTTCGGCGGGGAGCTGTTTTTT. Encoded protein: CASSLDPGFGGELFF. The J gene is TRBJ2-2, the V gene TRBV7-9; a possible D gene is TRBD1 (5 bases). CDR3 length equals 15 residues. V shed 3 bases and J shed 7 bases, with 15 bases lying between them. Per germline, CDR1 SEHNR and CDR2 FQNEAQ (reference sequence). Filled out from reference TRBV7-9 and TRBJ2-2, the complete variable domain reads DTGVSQNPRHKITKRGQNVTFRCDPISEHNRLYWYRQTLGQGPEFLTYFQNEAQLEKSRLLSDRFSAERPKGSFSTLEIQRTEQGDSAMYLCASSLDPGFGGELFFGEGSRLTVL.

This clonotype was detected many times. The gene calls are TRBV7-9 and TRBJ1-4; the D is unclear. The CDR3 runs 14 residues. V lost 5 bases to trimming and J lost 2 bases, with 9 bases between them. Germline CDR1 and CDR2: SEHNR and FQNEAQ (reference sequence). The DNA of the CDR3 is TGTGCCAGCAGCAAGACGAGGACTAATGAAAAACTGTTTTTT. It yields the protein CASSKTRTNEKLFF.

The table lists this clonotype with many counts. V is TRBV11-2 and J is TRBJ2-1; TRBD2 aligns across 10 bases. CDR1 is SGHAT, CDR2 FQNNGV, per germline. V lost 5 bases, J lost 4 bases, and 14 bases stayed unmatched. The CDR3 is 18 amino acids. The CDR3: CASSPEVASGSWYNEQFF. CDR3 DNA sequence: TGTGCCAGCAGCCCCGAGGTGGCTAGCGGGAGTTGGTACAATGAGCAGTTCTTC.

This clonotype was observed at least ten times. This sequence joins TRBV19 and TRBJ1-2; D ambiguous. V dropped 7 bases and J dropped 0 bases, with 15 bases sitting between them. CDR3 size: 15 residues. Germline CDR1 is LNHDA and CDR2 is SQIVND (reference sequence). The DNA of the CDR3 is TGTGCCAGTATTAAGTCCGGTAAAACTAACTATGGCTACACCTTC. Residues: CASIKSGKTNYGYTF.

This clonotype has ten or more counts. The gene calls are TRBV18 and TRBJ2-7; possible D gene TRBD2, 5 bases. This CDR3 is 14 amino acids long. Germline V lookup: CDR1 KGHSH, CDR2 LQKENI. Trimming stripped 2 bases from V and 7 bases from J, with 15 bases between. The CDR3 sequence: CASSPNKDSQEQYF. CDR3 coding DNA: TGTGCCAGCTCACCAAATAAGGACTCCCAAGAGCAGTACTTC.

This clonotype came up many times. Here the CDR3 reads CASSEGQGGVNEQFF. In DNA form, the CDR3 reads TGTGCCAGCAGTGAGGGACAGGGAGGTGTAAATGAGCAGTTCTTC. The rearrangement joins TRBV2 to TRBJ2-1, with 9 bases that match TRBD1. The germline V gene encodes CDR1 SNHLY and CDR2 FYNNEI. This CDR3 spans 15 amino acids. The V segment lost 3 bases and the J segment 7 bases; nucleotides outside the gene matches: 7.

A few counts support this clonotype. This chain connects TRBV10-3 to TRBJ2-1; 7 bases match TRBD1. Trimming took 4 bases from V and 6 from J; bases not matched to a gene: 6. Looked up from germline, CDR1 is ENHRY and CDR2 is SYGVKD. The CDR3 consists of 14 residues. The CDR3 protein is CAISGGTDGNEQFF. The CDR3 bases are TGTGCCATCAGTGGAGGGACAGACGGCAATGAGCAGTTCTTC.

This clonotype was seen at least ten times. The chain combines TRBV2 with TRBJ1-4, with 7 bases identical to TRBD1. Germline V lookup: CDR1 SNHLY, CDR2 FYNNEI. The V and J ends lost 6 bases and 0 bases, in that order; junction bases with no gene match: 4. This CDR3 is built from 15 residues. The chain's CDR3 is CASSRQGSTNEKLFF. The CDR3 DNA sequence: TGTGCCAGCAGCAGACAGGGATCAACTAATGAAAAACTGTTTTTT.

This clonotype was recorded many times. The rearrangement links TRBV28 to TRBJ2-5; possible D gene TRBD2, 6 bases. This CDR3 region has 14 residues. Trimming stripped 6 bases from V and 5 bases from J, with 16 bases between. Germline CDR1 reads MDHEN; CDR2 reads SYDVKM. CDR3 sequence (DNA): TGTGCCAGCAGAGAGCTCAGGGAGGTCGAGACCCAGTACTTC. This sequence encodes CASRELREVETQYF.

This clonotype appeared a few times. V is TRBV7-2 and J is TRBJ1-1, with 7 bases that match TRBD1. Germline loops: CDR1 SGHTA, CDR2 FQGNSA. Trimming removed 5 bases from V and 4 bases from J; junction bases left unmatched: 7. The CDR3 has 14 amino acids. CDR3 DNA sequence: TGTGCCAGCAGCGCGACAGGGACGGTCACTGAAGCTTTCTTT. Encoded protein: CASSATGTVTEAFF.

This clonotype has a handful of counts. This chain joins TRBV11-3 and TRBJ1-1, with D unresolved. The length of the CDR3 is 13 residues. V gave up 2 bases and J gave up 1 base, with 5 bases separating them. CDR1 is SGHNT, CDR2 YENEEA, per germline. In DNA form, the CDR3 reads TGTGCCAGCAGCTTAACCCAGAACACTGAAGCTTTCTTT. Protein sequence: CASSLTQNTEAFF.

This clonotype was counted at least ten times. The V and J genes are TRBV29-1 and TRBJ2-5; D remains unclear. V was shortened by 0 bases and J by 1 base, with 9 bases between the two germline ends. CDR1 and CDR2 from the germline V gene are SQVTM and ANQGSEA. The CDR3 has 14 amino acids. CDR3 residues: CSVEDPVGQETQYF. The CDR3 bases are TGCAGCGTTGAAGATCCGGTGGGCCAAGAGACCCAGTACTTC. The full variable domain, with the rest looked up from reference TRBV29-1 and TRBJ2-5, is SAVISQKPSRDICQRGTSLTIQCQVDSQVTMMFWYRQQPGQSLTLIATANQGSEATYESGFVIDKFPISRPNLTFSTLTVSNMSPEDSSIYLCSVEDPVGQETQYFGPGTRLLVL.

The CDR3 spells CATSRDPGGGPTGELFF. The CDR3 coding sequence is TGTGCCACCAGCAGAGATCCAGGCGGGGGGCCCACCGGGGAGCTGTTTTTT. The chain carries TRBV15 and TRBJ2-2; 8 bases agree with TRBD2. With V trimmed by 0 bases and J by 4 bases, 7 bases remained unmatched. Germline V gene lookup returns CDR1 LNHNV and CDR2 YYDKDF (reference sequence). CDR3 length: 17 residues.

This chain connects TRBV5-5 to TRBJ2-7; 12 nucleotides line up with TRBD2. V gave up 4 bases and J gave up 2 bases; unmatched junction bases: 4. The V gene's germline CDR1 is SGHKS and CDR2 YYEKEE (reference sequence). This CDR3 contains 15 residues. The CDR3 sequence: CASSAGTSGPYEQYF. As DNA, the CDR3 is TGTGCCAGCAGCGCCGGGACTAGCGGGCCCTACGAGCAGTACTTC. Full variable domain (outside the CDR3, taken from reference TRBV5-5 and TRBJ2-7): DAGVTQSPTHLIKTRGQQVTLRCSPISGHKSVSWYQQVLGQGPQFIFQYYEKEERGRGNFPDRFSARQFPNYSSELNVNALLLGDSALYLCASSAGTSGPYEQYFGPGTRLTVT.

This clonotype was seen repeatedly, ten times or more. The CDR3 reads CSVGGRDYNEQFF. The CDR3 bases are TGCAGCGTTGGCGGGAGAGATTACAATGAGCAGTTCTTC. This chain uses TRBV29-1 with TRBJ2-1, with 7 bases matching TRBD2. This CDR3 comprises 13 residues. Germline assignment: CDR1 SQVTM and CDR2 ANQGSEA. Losses at the gene ends were 4 bases for V and 4 bases for J; bases not matched to a gene: 4.